A single sample gave rise to the 17 T cell receptor beta chains below, sequenced in a study of spatial heterogeneity in lung cancer (dated by TCRdb to about 2019). This specimen's time point label, interpreted: sample taken at primary tumor resection. The library was produced with 5' RACE. These reads were obtained on a NextSeq 500. TCRdb reprocessing: public reads trimmed at Q25 with fastp, clones called with MiXCR, in-frame beta chains kept. One record per CDR3 amino acid sequence lists the most common genes and DNA. The sample has some 37,000 distinct CDR3 sequences on record, under 8% of them singletons. 29% of the sample goes to the ten largest clones. The source was PBMCs, collected at surgery. Receptor source: a female donor with early-stage non-small cell lung cancer.

This clonotype was counted only a few times. The rearrangement links TRBV19 to TRBJ2-2, with TRBD1 matching 8 bases. Germline trimming cut 6 bases from V and 1 base from J; bases unmatched to any gene: 4. The germline gives CDR1 LNHDA, CDR2 SQIVND (reference sequence). The CDR3 runs 15 residues. The CDR3 DNA follows: TGTGCCAGTAGGCGACAGGGGATGAACACCGGGGAGCTGTTTTTT. Translating it yields CASRRQGMNTGELFF.

There are many counts of this clonotype. CDR3 DNA: TGCAGTGCTCGGACAGGAGGGGCCTACGAGCAGTACTTC. This encodes CSARTGGAYEQYF. This chain joins TRBV20-1 and TRBJ2-7; perhaps TRBD1 as D (7 bases). The V and J ends lost 5 bases and 2 bases respectively, with 13 bases between them. This CDR3 is built from 13 residues. Germline V gene data show CDR1 as DFQATT and CDR2 as SNEGSKA (reference sequence).

This clonotype has a count of ten or more. V usage is TRBV4-3 and J usage is TRBJ1-2; D uncertain. With 0 bases removed from V and 2 bases from J, the gap between germline ends came to 13 bases. This CDR3 spans 16 amino acids. Germline CDR1 LGHNA, CDR2 YSLEER. The chain's CDR3 is CASSQEWSIPNYGYTF. The CDR3 DNA sequence: TGCGCCAGCAGCCAAGAATGGAGCATCCCGAACTATGGCTACACCTTC.

This clonotype was detected many times. V usage is TRBV4-1 and J usage is TRBJ2-5, with TRBD2 matching 13 bases. Trimming at V came to 1 base and at J to 3 bases, leaving 5 bases not matched to a gene. The CDR3 contains 17 residues. Looked up from germline, CDR1 is MGHRA and CDR2 is YSYEKL. For the CDR3, the DNA is TGCGCCAGCAGCCAAGCGACTAGCGGGGGGCTCGAAGAGACCCAGTACTTC. Its protein is CASSQATSGGLEETQYF.

This chain joins TRBV7-2 and TRBJ2-3, with D perhaps TRBD2 (5 bases). CDR3 length: 13 amino acids. Germline CDR1 is SGHTA and CDR2 is FQGNSA. Deletions cut 6 bases from V and 2 bases from J, with 9 bases between. In DNA, the CDR3 is TGTGCCAGCAGGTTGGACTCCACAGATACGCAGTATTTT. Its protein product is CASRLDSTDTQYF.

This clonotype was detected many times. The genes are TRBV7-2 and TRBJ2-1; 8 bases match TRBD2. Germline lookup yields CDR1 SGHTA and CDR2 FQGNSA. This CDR3 is 13 amino acids long. V trimming: 0 bases; J trimming: 15 bases; junction bases outside the gene matches: 7. CDR3 in amino acids: CASSLAGLDRPFF. CDR3 DNA sequence: TGTGCCAGCAGCTTAGCGGGACTAGATCGTCCGTTCTTC.

About this clonotype: This sequence may be a read error, since a much larger clone differs from it by one base. The rearrangement joins TRBV10-3 to TRBJ2-5, with 8 bases identical to TRBD2. The J call may be wrong; the DNA end is better matched by TRBJ2-1. This CDR3 has 14 residues. CDR1 and CDR2 (germline): ENHRY, SYGVKD. The CDR3 nucleotides are TGTGCCATCAGCCAAGGGCGGGAGGTCGAGACCCAGTTCTTC. As protein: CAISQGREVETQFF.

This chain joins TRBV12-3 or TRBV12-4 and TRBJ2-7; 13 bases align to TRBD2. This CDR3 comprises 16 residues. The junction had 4 bases not matched to a gene; V was cut back by 5 bases and J by 0 bases. CDR3 DNA sequence: TGTGCCAGCAGTCCCGGGACTAGCGGGGTCTCCTACGAGCAGTACTTC. Protein sequence: CASSPGTSGVSYEQYF.

The V and J genes are TRBV2 and TRBJ2-1, with a weak D call TRBD1 (6 bases). From germline, CDR1 is SNHLY and CDR2 FYNNEI. The CDR3 loop spans 11 amino acids. V lost 3 bases and J 11 bases, leaving 8 bases between the germline ends. CDR3 DNA sequence: TGTGCCAGCAGTGAGAGGGGGAAGCAGTTCTTC. Protein product: CASSERGKQFF.

This clonotype has at least ten counts. This chain joins TRBV6-5 and TRBJ2-1; 8 bases are shared with TRBD2. Unmatched junction bases numbered 18, after V lost 5 bases and J lost 9 bases. The length of the CDR3 is 17 residues. The V gene's germline CDR1 is MNHEY and CDR2 SVGAGI. CDR3 sequence reads: CASSHRGIAGYLGEQFF. In nucleotides, the CDR3 is TGTGCCAGCAGTCACCGTGGGATAGCGGGATACTTGGGTGAGCAGTTCTTC.

The J gene is TRBJ2-3, the V gene TRBV2; the D is unclear. V was cut by 6 bases and J by 0 bases, with 10 bases left in between. The germline V gene encodes CDR1 SNHLY and CDR2 FYNNEI. The CDR3 loop spans 14 amino acids. The DNA for the CDR3 is TGTGCCAGCAGCCCCCTCCGTAGCACAGATACGCAGTATTTT. Its translation is CASSPLRSTDTQYF. Supplemented by reference TRBV2 and TRBJ2-3, the full variable domain reads EPEVTQTPSHQVTQMGQEVILRCVPISNHLYFYWYRQILGQKVEFLVSFYNNEISEKSEIFDDQFSVERPDGSNFTLKIRSTKLEDSAMYFCASSPLRSTDTQYFGPGTRLTVL.

This clonotype was found many times. The chain joins TRBV5-1 to TRBJ1-1, with D uncertain. The length of the CDR3 is 14 residues. Germline V gene sequence: CDR1 SGHRS, CDR2 YFSETQ. Trimming removed 2 bases from V and 0 bases from J, with 8 bases in between. DNA for the CDR3: TGCGCCAGCAGCTTCGGCAGCTTGAACACTGAAGCTTTCTTT. Translated: CASSFGSLNTEAFF.

This clonotype was counted only a few times. This sequence joins TRBV6-5 and TRBJ1-3; D is ambiguous. This CDR3 is built from 15 residues. Germline V CDR1 and CDR2: MNHEY, SVGAGI. Trimming pared 6 bases from V and 4 bases from J, leaving 16 bases between. Here the CDR3 DNA reads TGTGCCAGCAGCCCTACCGGCCCTCGGGGAAACACCATATATTTT. Translation gives CASSPTGPRGNTIYF.

In its sample, this clonotype was seen a few times. The chain employs TRBV18 and TRBJ2-1; TRBD1 matches at 8 bases. The germline CDR1 and CDR2 sequences are KGHSH and LQKENI. Germline trimming cut 3 bases from V and 0 bases from J; bases unmatched to any gene: 4. This CDR3 has 16 residues. The CDR3 loop reads CASSPTGASSYNEQFF. The DNA of the CDR3 is TGTGCCAGCTCACCGACAGGGGCGAGCTCCTACAATGAGCAGTTCTTC.

Comment on this clonotype: This may stem from a read error, because a much larger clone lies one nucleotide away. Because it lacks the conserved phenylalanine or tryptophan at the end, this CDR3 is likely a read error. The chain carries TRBV7-8 and TRBJ2-5, with 9 positions matching TRBD2. Germline CDR1 reads SGHVS; CDR2 reads FQNEAQ. Unmatched junction bases numbered 8, after V lost 4 bases and J lost 5 bases. The CDR3 is 15 amino acids. The CDR3 reads CASSWTSAPGETQYI. The CDR3 nucleotides read TGTGCCAGCAGCTGGACTAGCGCGCCGGGGGAGACCCAGTACATC.

The V and J genes are TRBV6-1 and TRBJ2-7; 7 nucleotides align to TRBD1. Germline CDR1 reads MNHNS; CDR2 reads SASEGT. The CDR3 contains 16 residues. V gave up 7 bases and J gave up 2 bases; unmatched junction bases: 14. CDR3 DNA sequence: TGTGCCAGCACCCGACCGGACAGGATTCGTACCTACGAGCAGTACTTC. Protein: CASTRPDRIRTYEQYF.

In this sample, this clonotype turned up many times. The chain employs TRBV2 and TRBJ2-1; either TRBD1 or TRBD2 may supply D (5 bases each). The germline CDR1 and CDR2 sequences are SNHLY and FYNNEI. V dropped 8 bases and J dropped 5 bases, with 16 bases sitting between them. The CDR3 is 14 residues long. The CDR3 region is CASPTGTSNNEQFF. The CDR3 nucleotides are TGTGCCAGCCCTACTGGGACCTCGAACAATGAGCAGTTCTTC.